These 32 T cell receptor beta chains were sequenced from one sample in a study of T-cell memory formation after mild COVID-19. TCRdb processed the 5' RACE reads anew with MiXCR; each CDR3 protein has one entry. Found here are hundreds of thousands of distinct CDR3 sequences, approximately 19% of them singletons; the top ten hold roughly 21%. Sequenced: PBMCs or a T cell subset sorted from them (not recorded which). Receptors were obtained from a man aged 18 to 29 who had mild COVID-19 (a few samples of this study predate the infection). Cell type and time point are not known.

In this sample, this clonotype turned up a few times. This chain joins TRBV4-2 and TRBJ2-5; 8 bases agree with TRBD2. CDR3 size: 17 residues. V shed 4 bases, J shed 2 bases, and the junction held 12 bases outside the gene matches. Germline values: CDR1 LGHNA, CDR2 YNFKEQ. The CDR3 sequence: CASSPGVRRGAQETQYF. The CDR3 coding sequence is TGTGCCAGCAGCCCAGGTGTGAGGCGGGGGGCTCAAGAGACCCAGTACTTC.

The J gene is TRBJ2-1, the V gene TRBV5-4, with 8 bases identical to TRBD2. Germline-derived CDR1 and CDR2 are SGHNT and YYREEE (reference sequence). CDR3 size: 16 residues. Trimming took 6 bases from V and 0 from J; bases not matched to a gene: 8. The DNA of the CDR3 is TGTGCCAGCACCCCCGGGGGGGGCTCCTCCTACAATGAGCAGTTCTTC. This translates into CASTPGGGSSYNEQFF.

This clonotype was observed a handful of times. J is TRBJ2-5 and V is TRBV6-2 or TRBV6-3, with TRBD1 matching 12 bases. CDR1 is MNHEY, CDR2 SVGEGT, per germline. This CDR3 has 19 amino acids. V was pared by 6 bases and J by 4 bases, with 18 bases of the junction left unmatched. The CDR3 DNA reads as TGTGCCAGCAGACCAGGCCGGGACAGGGGGCGCGTCAGTGCAGAGACCCAGTACTTC. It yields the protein CASRPGRDRGRVSAETQYF.

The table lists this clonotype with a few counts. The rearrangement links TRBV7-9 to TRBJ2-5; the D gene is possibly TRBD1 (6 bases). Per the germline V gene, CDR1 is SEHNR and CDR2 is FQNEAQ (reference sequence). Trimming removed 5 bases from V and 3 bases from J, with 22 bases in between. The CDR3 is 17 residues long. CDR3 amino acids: CASSERVRTVGEETQYF. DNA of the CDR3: TGTGCCAGCAGCGAAAGGGTTCGGACAGTCGGGGAAGAGACCCAGTACTTC.

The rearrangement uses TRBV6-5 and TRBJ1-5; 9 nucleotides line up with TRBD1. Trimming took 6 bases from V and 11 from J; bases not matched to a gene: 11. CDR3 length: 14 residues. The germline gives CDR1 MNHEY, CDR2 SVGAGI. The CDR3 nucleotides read TGTGCCAGCAGCGACGGACAGGGGTGGGAGTCCCAGCATTTT. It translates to CASSDGQGWESQHF.

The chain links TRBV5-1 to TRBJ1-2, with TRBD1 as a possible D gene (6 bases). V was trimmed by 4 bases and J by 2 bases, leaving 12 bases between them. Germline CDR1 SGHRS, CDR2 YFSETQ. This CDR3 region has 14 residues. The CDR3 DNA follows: TGCGCCAGCAGCGCGGACCAGGGGAACTATGGCTACACCTTC. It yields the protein CASSADQGNYGYTF.

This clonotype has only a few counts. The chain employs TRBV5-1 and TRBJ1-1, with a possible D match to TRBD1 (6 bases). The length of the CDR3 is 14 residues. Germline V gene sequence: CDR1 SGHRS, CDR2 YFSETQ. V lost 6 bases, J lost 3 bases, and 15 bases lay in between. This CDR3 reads CASMPGGADTEAFF. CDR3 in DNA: TGCGCCAGCATGCCCGGGGGGGCAGACACTGAAGCTTTCTTT.

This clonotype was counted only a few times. DNA for the CDR3: TGTGCCAGCAGCTGGGCCGGGGTGAGCTCCTACAATGAGCAGTTCTTC. Encoded protein: CASSWAGVSSYNEQFF. The chain joins TRBV7-2 to TRBJ2-1; D may be TRBD2 (5 bases). Trimming removed 4 bases at V and 0 bases at J, with 13 bases between. The CDR3 is 16 residues long. The germline CDR1 and CDR2 sequences are SGHTA and FQGNSA.

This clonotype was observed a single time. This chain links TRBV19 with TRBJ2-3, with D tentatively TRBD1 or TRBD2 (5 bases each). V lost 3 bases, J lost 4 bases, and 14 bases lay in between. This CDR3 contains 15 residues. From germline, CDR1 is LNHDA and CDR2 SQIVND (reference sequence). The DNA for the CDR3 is TGTGCCAGTAGTATTCGAGGGGCACCCTCAGATACGCAGTATTTT. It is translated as CASSIRGAPSDTQYF.

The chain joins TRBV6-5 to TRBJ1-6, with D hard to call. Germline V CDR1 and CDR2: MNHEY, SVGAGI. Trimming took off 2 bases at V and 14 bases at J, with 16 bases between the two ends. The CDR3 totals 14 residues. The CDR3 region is CASSYRPRLEALHF. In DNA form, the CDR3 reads TGTGCCAGCAGTTACCGGCCCCGGCTAGAAGCCCTCCACTTT.

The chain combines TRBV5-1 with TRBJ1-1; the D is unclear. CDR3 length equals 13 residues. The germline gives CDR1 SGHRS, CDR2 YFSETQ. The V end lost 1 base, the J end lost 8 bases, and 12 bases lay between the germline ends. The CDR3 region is CASSLYRSGEAFF. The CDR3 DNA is TGCGCCAGCAGCTTGTACCGCAGCGGAGAAGCTTTCTTT.

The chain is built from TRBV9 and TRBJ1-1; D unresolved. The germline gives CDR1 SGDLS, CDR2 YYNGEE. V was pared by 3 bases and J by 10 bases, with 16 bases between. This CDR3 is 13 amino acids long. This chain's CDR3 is CASSGPESSAAFF. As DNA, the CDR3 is TGTGCCAGCAGCGGTCCCGAGAGCTCGGCAGCTTTCTTT.

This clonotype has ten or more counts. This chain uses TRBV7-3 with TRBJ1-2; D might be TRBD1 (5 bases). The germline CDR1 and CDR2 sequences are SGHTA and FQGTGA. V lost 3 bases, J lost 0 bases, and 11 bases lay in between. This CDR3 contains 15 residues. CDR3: CASSLGPDSNYGYTF. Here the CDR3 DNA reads TGTGCCAGCAGCTTGGGGCCAGACTCTAACTATGGCTACACCTTC.

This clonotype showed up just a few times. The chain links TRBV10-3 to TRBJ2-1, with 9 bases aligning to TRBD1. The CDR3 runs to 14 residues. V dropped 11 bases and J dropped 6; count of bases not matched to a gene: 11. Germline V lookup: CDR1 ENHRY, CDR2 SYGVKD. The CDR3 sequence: CAVGTGRSVNEQFF. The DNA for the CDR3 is TGTGCCGTCGGGACAGGGCGATCCGTCAATGAGCAGTTCTTC.

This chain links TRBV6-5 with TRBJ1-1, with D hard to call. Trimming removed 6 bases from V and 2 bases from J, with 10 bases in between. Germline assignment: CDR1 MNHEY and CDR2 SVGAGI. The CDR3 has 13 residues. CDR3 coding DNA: TGTGCCAGCAGGCCCCGGGGAAACACTGAAGCTTTCTTT. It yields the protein CASRPRGNTEAFF.

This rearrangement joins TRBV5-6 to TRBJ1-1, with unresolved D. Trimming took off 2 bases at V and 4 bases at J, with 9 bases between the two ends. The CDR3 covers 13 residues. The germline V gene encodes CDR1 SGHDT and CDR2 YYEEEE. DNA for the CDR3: TGTGCCAGCAGCTTTGCCGCGGCCACTGAAGCTTTCTTT. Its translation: CASSFAAATEAFF.

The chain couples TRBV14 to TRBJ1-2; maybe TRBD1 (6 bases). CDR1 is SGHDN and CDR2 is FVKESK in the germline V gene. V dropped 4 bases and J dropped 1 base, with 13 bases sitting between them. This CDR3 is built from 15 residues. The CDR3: CASSRPGTFNYGYTF. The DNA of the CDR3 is TGTGCCAGCAGCCGTCCCGGGACATTTAACTATGGCTACACCTTC.

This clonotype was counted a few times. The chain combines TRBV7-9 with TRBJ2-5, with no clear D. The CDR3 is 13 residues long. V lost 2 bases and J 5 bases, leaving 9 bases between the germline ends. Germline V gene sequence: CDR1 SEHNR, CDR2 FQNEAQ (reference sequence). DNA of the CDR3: TGTGCCAGCAGCTTATTCGTTGGGGAGACCCAGTACTTC. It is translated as CASSLFVGETQYF.

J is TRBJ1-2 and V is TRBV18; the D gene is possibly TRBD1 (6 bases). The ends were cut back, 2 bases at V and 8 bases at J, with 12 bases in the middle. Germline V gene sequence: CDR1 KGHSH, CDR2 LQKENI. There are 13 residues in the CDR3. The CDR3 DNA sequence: TGTGCCAGCTCACCATCAGGGGTAGAGGGCTACACCTTC. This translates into CASSPSGVEGYTF. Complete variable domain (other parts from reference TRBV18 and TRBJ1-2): NAGVMQNPRHLVRRRGQEARLRCSPMKGHSHVYWYRQLPEEGLKFMVYLQKENIIDESGMPKERFSAEFPKEGPSILRIQQVVRGDSAAYFCASSPSGVEGYTFGSGTRLTVV.

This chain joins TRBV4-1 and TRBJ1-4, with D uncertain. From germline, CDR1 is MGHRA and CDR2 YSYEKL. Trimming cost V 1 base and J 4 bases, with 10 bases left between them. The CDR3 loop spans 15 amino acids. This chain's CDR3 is CASSQGSGDNEKLFF. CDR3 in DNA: TGCGCCAGCAGCCAAGGGTCCGGGGATAATGAAAAACTGTTTTTT.

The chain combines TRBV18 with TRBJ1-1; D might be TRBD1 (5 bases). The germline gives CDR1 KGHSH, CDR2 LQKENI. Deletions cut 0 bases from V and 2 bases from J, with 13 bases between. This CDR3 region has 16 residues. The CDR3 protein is CASSPPSGGFNTEAFF. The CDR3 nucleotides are TGTGCCAGCTCACCACCGAGTGGGGGATTCAACACTGAAGCTTTCTTT. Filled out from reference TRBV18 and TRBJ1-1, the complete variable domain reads NAGVMQNPRHLVRRRGQEARLRCSPMKGHSHVYWYRQLPEEGLKFMVYLQKENIIDESGMPKERFSAEFPKEGPSILRIQQVVRGDSAAYFCASSPPSGGFNTEAFFGQGTRLTVV.

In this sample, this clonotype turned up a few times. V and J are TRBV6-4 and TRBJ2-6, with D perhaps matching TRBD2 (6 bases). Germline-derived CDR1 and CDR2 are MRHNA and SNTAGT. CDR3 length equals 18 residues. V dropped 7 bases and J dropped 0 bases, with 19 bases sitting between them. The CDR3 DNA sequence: TGTGCCAGCACACCTTCGGGAGCTTCCCTCTCTGGGGCCAACGTCCTGACTTTC. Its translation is CASTPSGASLSGANVLTF.

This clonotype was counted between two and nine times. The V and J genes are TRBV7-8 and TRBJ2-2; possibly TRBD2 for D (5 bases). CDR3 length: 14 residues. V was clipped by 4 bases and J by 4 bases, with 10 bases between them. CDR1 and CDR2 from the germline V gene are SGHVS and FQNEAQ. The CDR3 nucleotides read TGTGCCAGCAGCTATACCGGAGGCACCGGGGAGCTGTTTTTT. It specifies CASSYTGGTGELFF.

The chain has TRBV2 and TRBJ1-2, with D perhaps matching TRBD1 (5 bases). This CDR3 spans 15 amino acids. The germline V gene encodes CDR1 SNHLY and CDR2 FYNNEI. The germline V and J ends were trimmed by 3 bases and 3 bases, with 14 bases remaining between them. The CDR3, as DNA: TGTGCCAGCAGTGACTGGGGCCCTTGGGACTATGGCTACACCTTC. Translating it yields CASSDWGPWDYGYTF. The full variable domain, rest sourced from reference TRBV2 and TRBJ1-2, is EPEVTQTPSHQVTQMGQEVILRCVPISNHLYFYWYRQILGQKVEFLVSFYNNEISEKSEIFDDQFSVERPDGSNFTLKIRSTKLEDSAMYFCASSDWGPWDYGYTFGSGTRLTVV.

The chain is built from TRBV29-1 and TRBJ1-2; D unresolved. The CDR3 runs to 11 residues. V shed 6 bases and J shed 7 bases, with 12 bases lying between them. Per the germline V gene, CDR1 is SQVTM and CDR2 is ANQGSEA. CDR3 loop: CSVDGLAGYTF. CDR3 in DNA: TGCAGCGTCGACGGACTAGCTGGCTACACCTTC. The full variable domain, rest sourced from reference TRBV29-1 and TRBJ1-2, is SAVISQKPSRDICQRGTSLTIQCQVDSQVTMMFWYRQQPGQSLTLIATANQGSEATYESGFVIDKFPISRPNLTFSTLTVSNMSPEDSSIYLCSVDGLAGYTFGSGTRLTVV.

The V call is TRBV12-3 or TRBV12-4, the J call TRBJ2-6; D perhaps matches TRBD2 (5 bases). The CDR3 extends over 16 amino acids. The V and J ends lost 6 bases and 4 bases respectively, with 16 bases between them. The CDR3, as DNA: TGTGCCAGCAGCCACAAAGCGGTATCCGGGGCCAACGTCCTGACTTTC. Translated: CASSHKAVSGANVLTF.

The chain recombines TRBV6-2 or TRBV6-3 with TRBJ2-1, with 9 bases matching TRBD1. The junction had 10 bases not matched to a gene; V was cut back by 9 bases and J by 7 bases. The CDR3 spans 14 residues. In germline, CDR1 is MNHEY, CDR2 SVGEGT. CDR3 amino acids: CASIRTGDNNEQFF. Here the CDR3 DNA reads TGTGCCAGTATTCGGACAGGGGACAATAATGAGCAGTTCTTC.

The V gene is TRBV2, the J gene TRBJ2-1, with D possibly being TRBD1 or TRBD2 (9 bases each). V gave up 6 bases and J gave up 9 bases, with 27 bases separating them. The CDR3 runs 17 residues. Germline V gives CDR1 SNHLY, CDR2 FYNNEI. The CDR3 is CASRKDRGPAGGFEQFF. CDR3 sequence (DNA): TGTGCCAGCAGGAAGGACAGGGGTCCAGCGGGGGGATTTGAGCAGTTCTTC.

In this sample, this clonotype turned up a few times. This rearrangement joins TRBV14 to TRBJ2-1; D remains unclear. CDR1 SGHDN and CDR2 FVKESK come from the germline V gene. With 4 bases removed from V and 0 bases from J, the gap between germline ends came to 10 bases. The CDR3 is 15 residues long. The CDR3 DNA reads TGTGCCAGCAGCCGTCCGGGTCGCTCCTACAATGAGCAGTTCTTC. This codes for CASSRPGRSYNEQFF. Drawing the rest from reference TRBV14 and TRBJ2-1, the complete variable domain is EAGVTQFPSHSVIEKGQTVTLRCDPISGHDNLYWYRRVMGKEIKFLLHFVKESKQDESGMPNNRFLAERTGGTYSTLKVQPAELEDSGVYFCASSRPGRSYNEQFFGPGTRLTVL.

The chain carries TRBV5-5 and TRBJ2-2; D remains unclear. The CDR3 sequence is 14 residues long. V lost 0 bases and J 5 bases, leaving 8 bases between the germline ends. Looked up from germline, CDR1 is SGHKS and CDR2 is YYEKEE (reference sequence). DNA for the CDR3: TGTGCCAGCAGCTTGGAAAGGTCAACCGGGGAGCTGTTTTTT. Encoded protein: CASSLERSTGELFF.

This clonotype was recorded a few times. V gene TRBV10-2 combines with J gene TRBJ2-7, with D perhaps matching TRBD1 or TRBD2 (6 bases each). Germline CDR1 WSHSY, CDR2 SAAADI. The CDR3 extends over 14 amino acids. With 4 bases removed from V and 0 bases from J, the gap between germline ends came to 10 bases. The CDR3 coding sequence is TGCGCCAGCAGTGTTCGGGGGCCCTCCTACGAGCAGTACTTC. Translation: CASSVRGPSYEQYF.

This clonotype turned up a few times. The CDR3 DNA reads as TGCGCCAGCAGCCAAGATCGACAGGGGAGCTGGAATACGCAGTATTTT. Its protein is CASSQDRQGSWNTQYF. The chain employs TRBV4-3 and TRBJ2-3, with 8 bases identical to TRBD1. CDR3 length: 16 amino acids. V was clipped by 0 bases and J by 7 bases; unmatched bases: 9. The germline gives CDR1 LGHNA, CDR2 YSLEER.